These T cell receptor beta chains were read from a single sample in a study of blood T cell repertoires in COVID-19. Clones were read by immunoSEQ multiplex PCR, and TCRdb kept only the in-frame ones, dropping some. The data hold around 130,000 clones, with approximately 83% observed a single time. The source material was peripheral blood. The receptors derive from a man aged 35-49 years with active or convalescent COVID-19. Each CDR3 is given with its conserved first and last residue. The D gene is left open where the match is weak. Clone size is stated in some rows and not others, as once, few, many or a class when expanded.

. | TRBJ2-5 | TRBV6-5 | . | CASSYSRPRDETQYF | TGTGCCAGCAGTTACTCCCGTCCCAGGGATGAGACCCAGTACTTC
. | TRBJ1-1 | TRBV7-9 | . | CASSLHQANTEAFF | TGTGCCAGCAGCTTACATCAGGCGAACACTGAAGCTTTCTTT
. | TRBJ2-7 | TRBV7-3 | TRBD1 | CASSRQTGVPSYEQYF | TGTGCCAGCAGCCGCCAGACAGGGGTCCCTTCCTACGAGCAGTACTTC
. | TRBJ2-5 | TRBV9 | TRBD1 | CASSVAVDRGQETQYF | TGTGCCAGCAGCGTAGCCGTAGACAGGGGTCAAGAGACCCAGTACTTC
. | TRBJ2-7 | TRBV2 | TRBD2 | CASSDPRDLSALSSGDLYEQYF | TGTGCCAGCAGTGATCCCAGAGACCTTAGTGCACTTTCTAGCGGGGATCTCTACGAGCAGTACTTC
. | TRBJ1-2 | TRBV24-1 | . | CATSDAGPNYGYTF | TGTGCCACCAGTGACGCGGGGCCTAACTATGGCTACACCTTC
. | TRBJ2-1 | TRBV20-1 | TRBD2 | CSASPSPPQRGDNEQFF | TGCAGTGCTAGTCCATCTCCCCCCCAGCGGGGGGACAATGAGCAGTTCTTC
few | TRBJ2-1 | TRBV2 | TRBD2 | CASSLAGGQANEQFF | TGTGCCAGCAGTCTAGCGGGGGGGCAAGCCAATGAGCAGTTCTTC
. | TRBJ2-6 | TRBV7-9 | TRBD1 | CASSLGQGAGANVLTF | TGTGCCAGCAGCTTAGGACAGGGGGCTGGGGCCAACGTCCTGACTTTC
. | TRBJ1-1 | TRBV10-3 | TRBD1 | CAITGQGGTTEAFF | TGTGCCATCACTGGACAGGGAGGTACCACTGAAGCTTTCTTT
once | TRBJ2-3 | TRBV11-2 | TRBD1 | CASSLYGGKGARTDTQYF | TGTGCCAGCAGCTTATATGGTGGGAAGGGGGCGCGCACAGATACGCAGTATTTT
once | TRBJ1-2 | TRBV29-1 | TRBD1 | CSVTGTGGFNYGYTF | TGCAGCGTAACCGGGACAGGGGGCTTTAACTATGGCTACACCTTC
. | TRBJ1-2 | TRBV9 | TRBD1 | CASSGGSGQGSYGYTF | TGTGCCAGCAGCGGGGGATCGGGACAGGGGAGCTATGGCTACACCTTC
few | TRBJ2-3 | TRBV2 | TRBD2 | CASSETSGGVHTQYF | TGTGCCAGCAGTGAGACTAGCGGGGGGGTTCATACGCAGTATTTT
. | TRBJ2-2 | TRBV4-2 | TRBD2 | CASSQDTPGGGTGELFF | TGTGCCAGCAGCCAAGATACCCCGGGCGGGGGGACCGGGGAGCTGTTTTTT
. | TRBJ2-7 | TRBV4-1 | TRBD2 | CASSQDLATSGRERYEQYF | TGCGCCAGCAGCCAAGATCTAGCGACTAGCGGGCGAGAACGTTACGAGCAGTACTTC
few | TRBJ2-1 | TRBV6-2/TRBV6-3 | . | CASSYGQIHNEQFF | TGTGCCAGCAGTTACGGACAAATCCACAATGAGCAGTTCTTC
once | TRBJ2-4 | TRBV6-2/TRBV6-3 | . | CASSYDTTKNIQYF | TGTGCCAGCAGTTACGACACCACCAAAAACATTCAGTACTTC
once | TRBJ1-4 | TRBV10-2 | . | CASSPGTATNEKLFF | TGCGCCAGCAGTCCAGGAACCGCAACTAATGAAAAACTGTTTTTT
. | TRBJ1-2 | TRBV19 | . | CASSAGGYGYTF | TGTGCCAGTAGTGCCGGGGGCTATGGCTACACCTTC
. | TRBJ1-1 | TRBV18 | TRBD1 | CASSPRGTGGTEAFF | TGTGCCAGCTCACCACGGGGGACAGGGGGCACTGAAGCTTTCTTT
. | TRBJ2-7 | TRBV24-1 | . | CATSDWRGGVQYF | TGTGCCACCAGTGATTGGAGAGGAGGGGTGCAGTACTTC
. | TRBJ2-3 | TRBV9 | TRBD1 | CASSVGTTGADTQYF | TGTGCCAGCAGCGTAGGTACGACAGGGGCAGATACGCAGTATTTT
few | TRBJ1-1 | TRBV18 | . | CASSPRGKEEAFF | TGTGCCAGCTCACCACGAGGGAAGGAGGAAGCTTTCTTT
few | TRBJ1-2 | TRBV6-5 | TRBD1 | CASSSRTGFNYGYTF | TGTGCCAGCAGTTCCAGGACAGGCTTTAACTATGGCTACACCTTC
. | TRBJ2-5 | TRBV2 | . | CASSVERKTQYF | TGTGCCAGCAGCGTGGAGAGGAAGACCCAGTACTTC
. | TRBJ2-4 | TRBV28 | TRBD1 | CASNLRGPQNIQYF | TGTGCCAGCAACCTGAGGGGGCCTCAAAACATTCAGTACTTC
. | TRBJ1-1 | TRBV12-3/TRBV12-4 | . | CASSSREDTEAFF | TGTGCCAGCAGTTCCAGGGAGGACACTGAAGCTTTCTTT
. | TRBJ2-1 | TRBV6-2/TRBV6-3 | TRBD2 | CASSSSGGSNEQFF | TGTGCCAGCAGTTCTAGCGGGGGAAGCAATGAGCAGTTCTTC
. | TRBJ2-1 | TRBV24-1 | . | CATSDLSSGVEQFF | TGTGCCACCAGTGATTTGAGTTCTGGAGTGGAGCAGTTCTTC
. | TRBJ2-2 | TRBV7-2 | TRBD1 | CASSLQGAANTGELFF | TGTGCCAGCAGTCTCCAGGGGGCCGCGAACACCGGGGAGCTGTTTTTT
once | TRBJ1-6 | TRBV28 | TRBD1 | CASSSQTGANSPLHF | TGTGCCAGCAGTTCCCAGACAGGGGCCAATTCACCCCTCCACTTT
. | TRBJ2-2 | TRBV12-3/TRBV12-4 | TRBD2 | CASRSREAGELFF | TGTGCCAGCAGGAGCCGGGAGGCCGGGGAGCTGTTTTTT